The entry below gives a single T cell receptor beta chain sequence along with its context. Its antigen is unidentified. This entry comes from a study of T cell repertoires in cytomegalovirus infection. Across the study: CMV infection and matching HLA type were both indicated by public TCR beta signatures.

The study's findings and limits: HLA-C-restricted CMV-specific TCR beta clonotypes prevailed in the ex vivo response.

Via MiXCR, TCRdb re-called the reads, giving one row per CDR3 protein. The data hold some 500,000 distinct CDR3 sequences, with about 33% observed a single time. The material was cultured PBMCs, obtained from culture after CMV antigen stimulation. The receptor was derived from a human donor in good health (CMV status not recorded). Some clones in this sample may be carry-over from other donors' samples.

CDR3 in DNA: TGTGCCAGCAGCTTGACAGGGATTGGTGATGATTCACCCCTCCACTTT. Its translation is CASSLTGIGDDSPLHF. The gene calls are TRBV5-4 and TRBJ1-6; a weak D match, TRBD1 (6 bases). This CDR3 spans 16 amino acids. Germline V gene data show CDR1 as SGHNT and CDR2 as YYREEE (reference sequence). The V and J ends lost 1 base and 8 bases respectively, with 16 bases between them.